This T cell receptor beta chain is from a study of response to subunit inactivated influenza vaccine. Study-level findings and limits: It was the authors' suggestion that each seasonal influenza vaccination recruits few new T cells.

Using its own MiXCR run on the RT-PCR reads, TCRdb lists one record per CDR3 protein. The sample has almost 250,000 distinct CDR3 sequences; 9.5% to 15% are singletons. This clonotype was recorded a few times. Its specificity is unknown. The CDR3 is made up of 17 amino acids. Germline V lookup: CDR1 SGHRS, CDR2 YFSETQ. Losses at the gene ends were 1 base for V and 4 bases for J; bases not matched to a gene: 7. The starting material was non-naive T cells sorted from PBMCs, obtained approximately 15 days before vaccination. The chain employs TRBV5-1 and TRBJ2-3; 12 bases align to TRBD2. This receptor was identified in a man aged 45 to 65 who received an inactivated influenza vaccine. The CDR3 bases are TGCGCCAGCAGCTTGAGGCTAGCGGGGGGGCTCCCAGATACGCAGTATTTT. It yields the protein CASSLRLAGGLPDTQYF.